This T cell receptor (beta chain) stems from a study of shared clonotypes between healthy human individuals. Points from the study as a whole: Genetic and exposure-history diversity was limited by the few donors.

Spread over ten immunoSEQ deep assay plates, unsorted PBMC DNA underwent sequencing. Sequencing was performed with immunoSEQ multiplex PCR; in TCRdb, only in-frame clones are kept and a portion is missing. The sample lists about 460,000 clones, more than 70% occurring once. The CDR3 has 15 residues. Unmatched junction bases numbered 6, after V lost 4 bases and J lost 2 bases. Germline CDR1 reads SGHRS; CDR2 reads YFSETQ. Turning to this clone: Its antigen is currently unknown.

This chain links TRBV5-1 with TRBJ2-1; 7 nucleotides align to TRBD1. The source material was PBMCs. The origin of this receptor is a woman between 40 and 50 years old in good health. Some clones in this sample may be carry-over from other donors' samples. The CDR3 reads CASSPTGNPYNEQFF. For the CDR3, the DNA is TGCGCCAGCAGCCCGACAGGGAACCCCTACAATGAGCAGTTCTTC.